This TCR beta chain was recovered during a study of tumor-infiltrating lymphocytes in primary liver carcinoma. Bulk tissue was left unsorted, and RNA and DNA were co-extracted from about 20-30 mg of it. Total RNA amounting to 500 ng was the source from which TCR beta cDNA was made with a constant-region primer. Slightly modified ARM-PCR with three nested multiplex PCR rounds yielded TCR beta libraries. TCRdb reanalysed the multiplex PCR reads using MiXCR and keeps one entry per CDR3 protein. This sample has about 110,000 distinct CDR3 sequences, with around 80% found just once. A note on this clonotype: Its specificity is not known. One end of the junction fails to match germline, which may point to a read error.

Notes on the study in general: When set against blood, tumors had a significantly higher top-250-clone fraction (p = 0.039).

The receptor was isolated from a man aged 40-49 years with primary liver carcinoma and hepatitis B virus infection. The sample consisted of liver tumor tissue from sampling region 3. Subset defined: tumor region T3, left-lateral pole.

CDR3 DNA sequence: TGTGCCAGCTGTGAAATAGCGGGAGTAAGCACCGGGGAGCTGTTTTTC. It yields the protein CASCEIAGVSTGELFF. The genes are TRBV6-1 and TRBJ2-2; TRBD2 aligns across 9 bases. CDR1 MNHNS and CDR2 SASEGT come from the germline V gene. The CDR3 has 16 residues.